Presented here are 12 T cell receptor beta chains from one specimen sequenced in a study of T-cell memory formation after mild COVID-19 (TCRdb year 2021). Libraries were made using 5' RACE. The run used an Illumina NovaSeq 6000. TCRdb trimmed the raw reads at Q25, called clones with MiXCR and kept productive beta chains. Rows with a matching CDR3 protein are joined into one entry that keeps the most common DNA and genes. This sample comprises 300,000 to 350,000 distinct CDR3 sequences, just under 20% of them detected only once. The leading ten clones occupy more than 20% of the sample. The sequenced material came from PBMCs or a T cell subset sorted from them (not recorded which). The receptors originated from a man aged 18-30 years who had mild COVID-19 (a few samples of this study predate the infection). The sample titles of this study are shuffled in the database, so cell type and time point are left out; the donor was told from shared clones.

This clonotype was observed a handful of times. The chain uses TRBV18 and TRBJ2-7; no reliable D call. Germline V CDR1 and CDR2: KGHSH, LQKENI. The germline V and J ends were trimmed by 4 bases and 3 bases, with 10 bases remaining between them. The CDR3 has 13 amino acids. The DNA of the CDR3 is TGTGCCAGCTCACGCCTGGACGGCTACGAGCAGTACGTC. Translation: CASSRLDGYEQYV.

This chain uses TRBV4-1 with TRBJ1-1; D is possibly TRBD1 (6 bases). Germline V gives CDR1 MGHRA, CDR2 YSYEKL. The V end lost 1 base, the J end lost 1 base, and 10 bases lay between the germline ends. This CDR3 spans 15 amino acids. CDR3 loop: CASSQGGQSNTEAFF. For the CDR3, the DNA is TGCGCCAGCAGCCAAGGGGGACAATCGAACACTGAAGCTTTCTTT.

J is TRBJ2-7 and V is TRBV20-1, with D tentatively TRBD1 (7 bases). From germline, CDR1 is DFQATT and CDR2 SNEGSKA (reference sequence). This CDR3 is built from 15 residues. V was cut by 8 bases and J by 2 bases, with 22 bases left in between. The CDR3 nucleotides are TGCAGTCTCCTCGACGTGGCAGGGGGGACCTACGAGCAGTACTTC. It encodes CSLLDVAGGTYEQYF.

This clonotype was detected a few times. The CDR3 bases are TGCGCCAGCAGCTTCCGGATTCCAGGGAACAATGAGCAGTTCTTC. It specifies CASSFRIPGNNEQFF. The chain couples TRBV5-1 to TRBJ2-1; possibly TRBD1 for D (5 bases). Germline values: CDR1 SGHRS, CDR2 YFSETQ. V lost 2 bases and J lost 5, with 14 bases in between. The CDR3 consists of 15 residues.

This clonotype has more than one count but fewer than ten. V is TRBV6-5 and J is TRBJ2-6; no clear D gene. Germline V gene data show CDR1 as MNHEY and CDR2 as SVGAGI. The CDR3 runs to 13 residues. Trimming took 6 bases from V and 2 from J, leaving 5 bases between them. CDR3 coding DNA: TGTGCCAGCAGCATCGCTGGGGCCAACGTCCTGACTTTC. Translation gives CASSIAGANVLTF.

CDR3: CASSYRQGDSPLHF. Written as DNA, the CDR3 is TGTGCCAGCAGTTATCGGCAGGGGGATTCACCCCTCCACTTT. The rearrangement links TRBV27 to TRBJ1-6; TRBD1 matches 7 bases. Trimming cost V 4 bases and J 8 bases; bases outside gene matches: 5. The CDR3 spans 14 residues. The germline CDR1 and CDR2 sequences are MNHEY and SMNVEV (reference sequence).

This clonotype has more than one count but fewer than ten. The chain employs TRBV20-1 and TRBJ2-7; unclear D gene. The CDR3 is 12 amino acids. In germline, CDR1 is DFQATT, CDR2 SNEGSKA (reference sequence). V was cut by 0 bases and J by 4 bases, with 7 bases left in between. CDR3: CSARDGPYEQYV. The CDR3 nucleotides are TGCAGTGCTAGAGATGGACCGTACGAGCAGTACGTC.

The table lists this clonotype with a few counts. The chain couples TRBV6-2 or TRBV6-3 to TRBJ1-5, with D possibly being TRBD1 (5 bases). Between the trimmed V and J ends, which lost 5 bases and 8 bases, there was a span of 7 bases. Per germline, CDR1 MNHEY and CDR2 SVGEGT. The CDR3 has 11 amino acids. CDR3 DNA sequence: TGTGCCAGCAGTGTGGGGGAGCCCCAGCATTTT. Protein: CASSVGEPQHF.

CDR3: CASSSRGLAGGRYEQYV. In DNA form, the CDR3 reads TGTGCCAGCAGCTCCAGAGGGCTAGCGGGGGGACGATACGAGCAGTACGTC. This sequence joins TRBV7-8 and TRBJ2-7; 11 nucleotides agree with TRBD2. In germline, CDR1 is SGHVS, CDR2 FQNEAQ. This CDR3 region has 17 residues. Trimming at V came to 4 bases and at J to 4 bases, leaving 12 bases not matched to a gene.

This clonotype appeared a few times. The rearrangement joins TRBV5-1 to TRBJ2-3; possible D gene TRBD2, 5 bases. Germline CDR1 is SGHRS and CDR2 is YFSETQ. CDR3 size: 15 residues. V dropped 4 bases and J dropped 2 bases, with 14 bases sitting between them. CDR3 nucleotide sequence: TGCGCCAGCAGCCGAGCGGACTCTTACACAGATACGCAGTATTTT. Residues: CASSRADSYTDTQYF.

This sequence joins TRBV10-3 and TRBJ2-5; TRBD2 matches 11 bases. V shed 10 bases and J 3 bases; nucleotides not matched to a gene: 7. Germline CDR1 reads ENHRY; CDR2 reads SYGVKD. This CDR3 has 14 residues. The CDR3 loop is CATRTSGLKETQYF. CDR3 nucleotide sequence: TGTGCCACTAGGACTAGCGGGTTAAAAGAGACCCAGTACTTC.

V gene TRBV28 combines with J gene TRBJ2-6; no reliable D call. CDR3 length: 14 residues. Trimming removed 2 bases at V and 2 bases at J, with 4 bases between. The germline V gene has CDR1 MDHEN and CDR2 SYDVKM. CDR3 DNA sequence: TGTGCCAGCAGTTTAGTCCCTGGGGCCAACGTCCTGACTTTC. It specifies CASSLVPGANVLTF.